This TCR beta chain was sequenced during a study of vaccination and CD4 T cells after COVID-19. Whole-study context: Investigators took post-vaccine samples a median roughly 70 days after dose two, within a range of 14 to 241.

J gave up 7 bases and V 7 bases, and 19 bases lay outside the gene matches. From germline, CDR1 is MRHNA and CDR2 SNTAGT. The CDR3 sequence is 18 residues long. The treatment: approximately 10-day PBMC culture with coronavirus spike peptide pools or control peptides (ViraFEST assay). The unexposed donor's CD4+ T cells were collected before the COVID-19 pandemic (2011-2018). Cultured CD4+ T cell DNA underwent sequencing with the Oncomine TCR Beta short-read assay. In TCRdb, the PCR reads were re-called with MiXCR into one record per CDR3 protein. The sample consists of some 6,900 distinct CDR3 sequences, about 32% of them appearing once. In regard to this clonotype: Its antigen is not identified.

The TCR comes from a human donor in good health. The chain joins TRBV6-4 to TRBJ1-6, with 7 positions matching TRBD1. What was sequenced was CD4+ T cells from blood, cultured in vitro. In DNA, the CDR3 is TGTGCCAGCAACAAAGGACAGGAGAGAGCCTCGCCAAATTCACCCCTCCACTTT. This codes for CASNKGQERASPNSPLHF.